These 32 T cell receptor beta chains came from one sample sequenced in a study of blood T cell repertoires in COVID-19. Clones were read by immunoSEQ multiplex PCR, and TCRdb kept only the in-frame ones, dropping some. The table has under 300,000 clones, roughly 83% seen once. The sequenced sample was peripheral blood. The origin of the receptors is a man older than 75 with acute or convalescent COVID-19.

This clone was counted once. The gene calls are TRBV29-1 and TRBJ2-7, with TRBD2 as a possible D gene (7 bases). The CDR3 consists of 12 residues. Germline loops: CDR1 SQVTM, CDR2 ANQGSEA. With 7 bases removed from V and 3 bases from J, the gap between germline ends came to 13 bases. The CDR3 protein is CSGGGQGYEQYF. The CDR3 DNA is TGCAGCGGCGGGGGCCAGGGCTACGAGCAGTACTTC.

The chain has TRBV6-5 and TRBJ1-5; D is undetermined. V was pared by 2 bases and J by 7 bases, with 9 bases between. The CDR3 is 13 amino acids. Germline values: CDR1 MNHEY, CDR2 SVGAGI. The CDR3 loop is CASSYIGNQPQHF. CDR3 DNA: TGTGCCAGCAGTTACATCGGGAACCAGCCCCAGCATTTT.

The chain is built from TRBV29-1 and TRBJ2-1; D unresolved. Germline-derived CDR1 and CDR2 are SQVTM and ANQGSEA. This CDR3 is built from 20 residues. The V gene lost 0 bases and the J gene lost 0 bases, with 24 bases spanning the gap. CDR3: CSVEEPTFKANASSYNEQFF. DNA for the CDR3: TGCAGCGTTGAAGAGCCCACTTTCAAAGCGAACGCAAGCTCCTACAATGAGCAGTTCTTC.

The chain carries TRBV21-1 and TRBJ2-1; the D call in the table, TRBD2, was not verified against the DNA. TRBV21-1 is marked as a pseudogene. The CDR3 loop spans 16 amino acids. The CDR3 here is CASSKAVRGEYNEQFF. The CDR3 bases are TGTGCCAGCAGCAAAGCCGTCCGGGGTGAATACAATGAGCAGTTCTTC.

This clone was counted a few times. This sample includes further DNA sequences coding for the same CDR3. The V call is TRBV11-2, the J call TRBJ1-1, with unresolved D. The germline V gene encodes CDR1 SGHAT and CDR2 FQNNGV. The CDR3 runs to 13 residues. Trimming pared 3 bases from V and 2 bases from J, leaving 7 bases between. Here the CDR3 reads CASSLPGNTEAFF. Written as DNA, the CDR3 is TGTGCCAGCAGCTTGCCCGGTAACACTGAAGCTTTCTTT.

V and J are TRBV28 and TRBJ2-2, with TRBD1 as a possible D gene (7 bases). V was pared by 10 bases and J by 7 bases, with 22 bases between. Germline loops: CDR1 MDHEN, CDR2 SYDVKM. This CDR3 spans 15 amino acids. In DNA, the CDR3 is TGTGCCACCCTTCCTAGCGAGGGGGCGGTCGGGGAGCTGTTTTTT. Protein: CATLPSEGAVGELFF.

The rearrangement uses TRBV19 and TRBJ2-1, with 10 bases that match TRBD1. Unmatched junction bases numbered 3, after V lost 1 base and J lost 6 bases. Germline assignment: CDR1 LNHDA and CDR2 SQIVND (reference sequence). This CDR3 is 15 amino acids long. This CDR3 is CASSIGTGGGNEQFF. Here the CDR3 DNA reads TGTGCCAGTAGTATAGGGACAGGGGGAGGCAATGAGCAGTTCTTC.

The chain carries TRBV28 and TRBJ1-1; possible D gene TRBD1, 6 bases. Per germline, CDR1 MDHEN and CDR2 SYDVKM. The CDR3 extends over 14 amino acids. Trimming pared 6 bases from V and 5 bases from J, leaving 16 bases between. The CDR3 loop is CASRLQGGGTEAFF. The CDR3 nucleotides read TGTGCCAGCAGATTACAGGGAGGGGGGACTGAAGCTTTCTTT.

A single count supports this clone. The V call is TRBV2, the J call TRBJ1-4; 7 positions agree with TRBD1. The germline CDR1 and CDR2 sequences are SNHLY and FYNNEI. V dropped 6 bases and J dropped 3; count of bases not matched to a gene: 4. There are 14 residues in the CDR3. This chain's CDR3 is CASSDGTANEKLFF. The CDR3 DNA reads as TGTGCCAGCAGCGACGGGACAGCTAATGAAAAACTGTTTTTT.

In this sample, this clone turned up once. The CDR3 DNA reads as TGCAGCGTTGACCCCGGGACAGGGCCCTACAATGAGCAGTTCTTC. This codes for CSVDPGTGPYNEQFF. The V gene is TRBV29-1, the J gene TRBJ2-1, with TRBD1 identical over 9 bases. V lost 3 bases and J lost 2; bases outside the gene matches: 5. Germline assignment: CDR1 SQVTM and CDR2 ANQGSEA. The CDR3 is 15 amino acids.

The chain employs TRBV7-8 and TRBJ1-6, with TRBD1 matching over 7 bases. The ends lost 4 bases at V and 7 bases at J; junction bases unmatched: 13. The CDR3 spans 17 residues. Germline CDR1 is SGHVS and CDR2 is FQNEAQ. CDR3 DNA: TGTGCCAGCAGCTCGTCGACAGGGTTTAGTAAGAATTCACCCCTCCACTTT. Translating gives CASSSSTGFSKNSPLHF.

This chain uses TRBV7-8 with TRBJ2-7, with a possible D match to TRBD1 (7 bases). V was pared by 4 bases and J by 3 bases, with 19 bases between. The germline CDR1 and CDR2 sequences are SGHVS and FQNEAQ. The CDR3 totals 16 residues. The CDR3 region has the DNA TGTGCCAGCAGCTCCCAGGGGGGAAACGTATACTACGAGCAGTACTTC. Translation gives CASSSQGGNVYYEQYF.

This clone showed up just once. The chain combines TRBV28 with TRBJ2-7, with D perhaps matching TRBD2 (6 bases). This CDR3 spans 13 amino acids. The ends were cut back, 7 bases at V and 2 bases at J, with 12 bases in the middle. CDR1 MDHEN and CDR2 SYDVKM come from the germline V gene. CDR3 region: CASMRGGTYEQYF. As DNA, the CDR3 is TGTGCCAGCATGCGGGGTGGGACCTACGAGCAGTACTTC.

In DNA, the CDR3 is TGTGCCAGCCTTTTACAGGGGAGCACTGAAGCTTTCTTT. Residues: CASLLQGSTEAFF. This chain links TRBV7-9 with TRBJ1-1; 7 bases match TRBD1. The CDR3 contains 13 residues. From germline, CDR1 is SEHNR and CDR2 FQNEAQ (reference sequence). V shed 8 bases and J 4 bases; nucleotides not matched to a gene: 7.

This chain links TRBV5-1 with TRBJ2-5; TRBD1 aligns across 7 bases. V gave up 4 bases and J gave up 4 bases; unmatched junction bases: 7. The CDR3 spans 14 residues. Per germline, CDR1 SGHRS and CDR2 YFSETQ. CDR3 nucleotide sequence: TGCGCCAGCAGCCAACCCACAGGGGTAGAGACCCAGTACTTC. Translating gives CASSQPTGVETQYF.

Ten or more counts support this clone. The rearrangement links TRBV11-2 to TRBJ2-3; no reliable D call. Germline CDR1 is SGHAT and CDR2 is FQNNGV. This CDR3 region has 13 residues. The V and J ends lost 0 bases and 3 bases respectively, with 4 bases between them. The CDR3 DNA sequence: TGTGCCAGCAGCTTAGAGCGAACAGATACGCAGTATTTT. It specifies CASSLERTDTQYF. Based on the CDR3 plus reference TRBV11-2 and TRBJ2-3, the full variable domain is EAGVAQSPRYKIIEKRQSVAFWCNPISGHATLYWYQQILGQGPKLLIQFQNNGVVDDSQLPKDRFSAERLKGVDSTLKIQPAKLEDSAVYLCASSLERTDTQYFGPGTRLTVL.

The chain recombines TRBV6-5 with TRBJ1-1; maybe TRBD1 (5 bases). CDR3 length: 14 residues. Germline assignment: CDR1 MNHEY and CDR2 SVGAGI. V lost 7 bases to trimming and J lost 11 bases, with 23 bases between them. For the CDR3, the DNA is TGTGCCAGCAACTTGAAGGATAGGGGCCTCTGGGCTTTCTTT. Translating gives CASNLKDRGLWAFF.

This chain connects TRBV18 to TRBJ2-7; TRBD1 matches 8 bases. This CDR3 spans 15 amino acids. Per germline, CDR1 KGHSH and CDR2 LQKENI. V was clipped by 3 bases and J by 3 bases; unmatched bases: 7. The CDR3 loop reads CASSPDRVSIYEQYF. Here the CDR3 DNA reads TGTGCCAGCTCACCGGACAGGGTATCGATCTACGAGCAGTACTTC.

The V call is TRBV28, the J call TRBJ2-1, with 8 bases aligning to TRBD2. From germline, CDR1 is MDHEN and CDR2 SYDVKM. V gave up 6 bases and J gave up 9 bases; unmatched junction bases: 13. The CDR3 has 15 amino acids. DNA for the CDR3: TGTGCCAGCAGCATAGCGGGGACCGCCCCAAGTGAGCAGTTCTTC. As protein: CASSIAGTAPSEQFF. Together with reference TRBV28 and TRBJ2-1, the CDR3 gives the full variable domain: DVKVTQSSRYLVKRTGEKVFLECVQDMDHENMFWYRQDPGLGLRLIYFSYDVKMKEKGDIPEGYSVSREKKERFSLILESASTNQTSMYLCASSIAGTAPSEQFFGPGTRLTVL.

The chain is built from TRBV10-1 and TRBJ2-1, with 7 bases fitting TRBD1. The germline V gene has CDR1 WNHNN and CDR2 SYGVQD (reference sequence). V was clipped by 3 bases and J by 0 bases; unmatched bases: 8. This CDR3 is 17 amino acids long. CDR3 DNA sequence: TGCGCCAGCAGTGACCTGTACAGGGGTGGCTCCTACAATGAGCAGTTCTTC. Residues: CASSDLYRGGSYNEQFF.

This chain joins TRBV2 and TRBJ2-1; D is possibly TRBD2 (7 bases). V shed 4 bases and J shed 5 bases, with 15 bases lying between them. The CDR3 covers 15 residues. Looked up from germline, CDR1 is SNHLY and CDR2 is FYNNEI. CDR3: CASSVLQGGHNEQFF. CDR3 DNA: TGTGCCAGCAGTGTACTACAGGGAGGGCACAATGAGCAGTTCTTC.

V and J are TRBV4-3 and TRBJ1-1; TRBD1 is a possible D gene (6 bases). V was pared by 0 bases and J by 1 base, with 15 bases between. CDR3 length: 17 residues. Germline V lookup: CDR1 LGHNA, CDR2 YSLEER. This CDR3 is CASSQDYRVEGNTEAFF. As DNA, the CDR3 is TGCGCCAGCAGCCAAGACTACAGGGTCGAGGGGAACACTGAAGCTTTCTTT.

The V call is TRBV21-1, the J call TRBJ2-3; the D call TRBD2 from the table was never checked on the DNA. TRBV21-1 is deemed a pseudogene. The CDR3 sequence is 14 residues long. The CDR3 region is CASSTTYTTDTQYF. In nucleotides, the CDR3 is TGTGCCAGCAGCACCACCTATACCACAGATACGCAGTATTTT.

This chain uses TRBV12-3 or TRBV12-4 with TRBJ2-7, with 7 nucleotides matching TRBD1. This CDR3 contains 12 residues. The trim removed 8 bases at V and 2 bases at J, leaving 3 bases unmatched. In nucleotides, the CDR3 is TGTGCCAGCGGACAGGCGACCTACGAGCAGTACTTC. Its translation is CASGQATYEQYF.

The chain couples TRBV6-5 to TRBJ1-2, with D maybe TRBD1 (6 bases). The CDR3 covers 12 residues. V lost 6 bases to trimming and J lost 7 bases, with 12 bases between them. Germline V gene sequence: CDR1 MNHEY, CDR2 SVGAGI. The CDR3 nucleotides are TGTGCCAGCAGAATACAGGGTTTTGGCTACACCTTC. Protein product: CASRIQGFGYTF.

The rearrangement uses TRBV19 and TRBJ1-5; 10 bases match TRBD1. Germline CDR1 is LNHDA and CDR2 is SQIVND (reference sequence). The V gene end was trimmed by 6 bases and the J gene end by 1 base; junction bases not matched to a gene: 3. The CDR3 length is 15 residues. The CDR3 here is CASRDRGSSNQPQHF. For the CDR3, the DNA is TGTGCCAGTAGGGACAGGGGGAGCAGCAATCAGCCCCAGCATTTT.

The chain joins TRBV27 to TRBJ1-2, with D hard to call. The V gene lost 4 bases and the J gene lost 4 bases, with 10 bases spanning the gap. This CDR3 spans 13 amino acids. CDR1 and CDR2 (germline): MNHEY, SMNVEV (reference sequence). In nucleotides, the CDR3 is TGTGCCAGCAGTTCCCCTGGCAGCTATGGCTACACCTTC. This codes for CASSSPGSYGYTF.

This clone was observed once. The chain recombines TRBV6-6 with TRBJ2-2; TRBD2 matches at 7 bases. The CDR3 length is 16 residues. The germline gives CDR1 MNHNY, CDR2 SVGAGI (reference sequence). Germline trimming cut 0 bases from V and 5 bases from J; bases unmatched to any gene: 6. This chain's CDR3 is CASSYSREGWTGELFF. The CDR3 nucleotides read TGTGCCAGCAGTTACTCCAGGGAGGGGTGGACCGGGGAGCTGTTTTTT.

Regarding this clone: The identical CDR3 is also encoded by other nucleotide sequences in the sample. V is TRBV28 and J is TRBJ1-5; 9 bases fit TRBD1. V gave up 9 bases and J gave up 5 bases; unmatched junction bases: 14. The CDR3 consists of 16 residues. Germline V CDR1 and CDR2: MDHEN, SYDVKM. The CDR3: CASSPTGGAEDQPQHF. The CDR3, as DNA: TGTGCCAGTAGCCCCACAGGGGGCGCAGAGGATCAGCCCCAGCATTTT.

This chain connects TRBV24-1 to TRBJ2-2; D perhaps matches TRBD2 (6 bases). CDR3 length: 16 residues. The germline gives CDR1 KGHDR, CDR2 SFDVKD. The germline V and J ends were trimmed by 9 bases and 5 bases, with 21 bases remaining between them. The CDR3 bases are TGTGCCACCCGGCGGGGTGAGGGGACGGGAACCGGGGAGCTGTTTTTT. Translating gives CATRRGEGTGTGELFF.

CDR3 sequence reads: CASSAYSGNTIYF. Here the CDR3 DNA reads TGTGCCAGCAGCGCCTATTCTGGAAACACCATATATTTT. The gene calls are TRBV14 and TRBJ1-3; D remains unclear. The CDR3 consists of 13 residues. V was trimmed by 5 bases and J by 1 base, leaving 6 bases between them. In germline, CDR1 is SGHDN, CDR2 FVKESK.

This clone was seen more than once but under ten times. V and J are TRBV5-1 and TRBJ2-5, with TRBD2 as a possible D gene (7 bases). This CDR3 spans 16 amino acids. Trimming cost V 0 bases and J 2 bases, with 14 bases left between them. Germline V gene lookup returns CDR1 SGHRS and CDR2 YFSETQ. The CDR3 coding sequence is TGCGCCAGCAGCTTGGTAGGGGGGGATATACAAGAGACCCAGTACTTC. It codes for CASSLVGGDIQETQYF.